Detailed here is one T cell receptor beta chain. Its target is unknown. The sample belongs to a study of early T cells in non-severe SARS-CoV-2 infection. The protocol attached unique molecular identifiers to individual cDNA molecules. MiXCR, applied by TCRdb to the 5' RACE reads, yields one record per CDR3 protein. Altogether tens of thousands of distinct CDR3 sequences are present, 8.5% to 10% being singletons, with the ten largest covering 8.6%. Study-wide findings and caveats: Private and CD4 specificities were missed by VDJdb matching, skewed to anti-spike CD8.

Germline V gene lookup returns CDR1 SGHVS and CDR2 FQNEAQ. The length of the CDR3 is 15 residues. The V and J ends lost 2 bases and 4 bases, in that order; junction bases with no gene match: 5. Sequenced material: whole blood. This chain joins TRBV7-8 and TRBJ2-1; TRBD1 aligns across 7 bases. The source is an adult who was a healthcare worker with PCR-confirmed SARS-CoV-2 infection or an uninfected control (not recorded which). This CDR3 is CASSLKGQLYNEQFF. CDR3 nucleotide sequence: TGTGCCAGCAGCTTAAAGGGACAGCTATACAATGAGCAGTTCTTC.